The TCR beta chain described here comes from a study of cytomegalovirus exposure and HLA in healthy donors. Points on this clone: Its antigen is as yet unknown.

Study-level results: TCR beta chains associated with HLA were, in a later analysis, more clonally expanded than equally common others.

Primers included in the PCR were 60 Vbeta and 13 Jbeta primers. Authors' methods: About 88 million unique TCR beta chains, 9.5 million to 11 million of them shared, were counted by a later analysis. Assay used: immunoSEQ multiplex PCR; TCRdb lists only in-frame clones, some missing. V and J calls and clone size follow that table, whereas D and trimming were derived from the DNA. The sample has about 120,000 clones, 77% seen once. Healthy bone marrow donors formed the donor group. The study sampled nominally healthy donors, though unrecorded immune exposures were likely. This sequence was found in a young man in good health and CMV-seropositive. What was sequenced was PBMCs.

CDR3: CASSPLGSNQPQHF. The CDR3 DNA reads TGCGCCAGCAGCCCCCTGGGCAGCAATCAGCCCCAGCATTTT. The gene calls are TRBV5-1 and TRBJ1-5; the D is unclear. The CDR3 runs 14 residues. Germline V gene lookup returns CDR1 SGHRS and CDR2 YFSETQ. With 4 bases removed from V and 1 base from J, the gap between germline ends came to 9 bases.